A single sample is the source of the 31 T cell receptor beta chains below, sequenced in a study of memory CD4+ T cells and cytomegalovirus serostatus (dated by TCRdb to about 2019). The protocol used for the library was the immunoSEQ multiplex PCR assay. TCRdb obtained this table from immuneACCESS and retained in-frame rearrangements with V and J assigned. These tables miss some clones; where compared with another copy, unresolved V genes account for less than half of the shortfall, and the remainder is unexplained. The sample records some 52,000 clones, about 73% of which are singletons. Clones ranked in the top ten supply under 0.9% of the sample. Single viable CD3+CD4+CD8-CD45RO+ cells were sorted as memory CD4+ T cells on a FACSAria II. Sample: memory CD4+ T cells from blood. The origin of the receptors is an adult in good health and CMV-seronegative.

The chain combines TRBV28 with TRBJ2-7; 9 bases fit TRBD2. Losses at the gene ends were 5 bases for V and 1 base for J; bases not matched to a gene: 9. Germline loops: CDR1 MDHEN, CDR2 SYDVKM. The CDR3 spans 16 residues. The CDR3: CASSPPLAGNSYEQYF. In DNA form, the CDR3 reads TGTGCCAGCAGTCCTCCACTAGCGGGCAATTCCTACGAGCAGTACTTC.

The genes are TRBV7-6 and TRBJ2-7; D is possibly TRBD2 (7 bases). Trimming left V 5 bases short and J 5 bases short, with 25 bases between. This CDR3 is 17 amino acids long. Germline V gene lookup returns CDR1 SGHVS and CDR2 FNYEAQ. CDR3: CASSQGTRAGAIHEQYF. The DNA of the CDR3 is TGTGCCAGCAGCCAAGGGACCCGTGCGGGGGCGATCCACGAGCAGTACTTC.

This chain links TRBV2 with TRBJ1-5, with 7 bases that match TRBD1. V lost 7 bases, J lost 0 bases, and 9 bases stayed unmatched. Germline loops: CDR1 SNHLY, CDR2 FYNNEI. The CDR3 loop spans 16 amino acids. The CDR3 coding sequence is TGTGCCAGCACCGGAACAGGGGCGAATAGCAATCAGCCCCAGCATTTT. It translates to CASTGTGANSNQPQHF.

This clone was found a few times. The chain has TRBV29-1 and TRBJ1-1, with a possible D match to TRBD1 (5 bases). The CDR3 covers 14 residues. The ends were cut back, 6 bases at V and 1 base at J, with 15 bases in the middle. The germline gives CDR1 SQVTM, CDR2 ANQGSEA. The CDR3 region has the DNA TGCAGCGTGGGGGAACTACAGAAGAACACTGAAGCTTTCTTT. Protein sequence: CSVGELQKNTEAFF.

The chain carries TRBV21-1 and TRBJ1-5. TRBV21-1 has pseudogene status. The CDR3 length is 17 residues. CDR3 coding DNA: TGTGCCAGCAGCAAAGTTACGGGACTGACAGATAATCAGCCCCAGCATTTT. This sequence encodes CASSKVTGLTDNQPQHF.

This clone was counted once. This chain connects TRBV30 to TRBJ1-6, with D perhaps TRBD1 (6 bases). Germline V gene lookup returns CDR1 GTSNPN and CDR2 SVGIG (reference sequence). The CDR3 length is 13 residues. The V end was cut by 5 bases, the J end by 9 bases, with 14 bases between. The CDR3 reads CAWEQGGSSPLHF. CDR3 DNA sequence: TGTGCCTGGGAACAGGGTGGGAGTTCACCCCTCCACTTT.

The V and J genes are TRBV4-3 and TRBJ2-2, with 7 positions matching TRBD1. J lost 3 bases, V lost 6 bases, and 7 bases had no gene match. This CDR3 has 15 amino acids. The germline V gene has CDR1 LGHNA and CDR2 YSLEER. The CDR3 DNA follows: TGCGCCAGCAGAGTAGACAGGGCGGACACCGGGGAGCTGTTTTTT. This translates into CASRVDRADTGELFF.

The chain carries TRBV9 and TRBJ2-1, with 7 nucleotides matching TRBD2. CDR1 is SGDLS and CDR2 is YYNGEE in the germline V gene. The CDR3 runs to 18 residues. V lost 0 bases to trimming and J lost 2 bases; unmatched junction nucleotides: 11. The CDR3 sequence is CASSVEARSGATYNEQFF. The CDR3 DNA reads TGTGCCAGCAGCGTAGAGGCTAGGAGCGGGGCGACCTACAATGAGCAGTTCTTC.

This CDR3 is CAWRQGYGNTIYF. The CDR3 DNA follows: TGTGCCTGGCGACAGGGGTATGGAAACACCATATATTTT. The chain has TRBV30 and TRBJ1-3, with TRBD1 matching 8 bases. Trimming cost V 5 bases and J 3 bases; bases outside gene matches: 3. The germline V gene has CDR1 GTSNPN and CDR2 SVGIG (reference sequence). The CDR3 consists of 13 residues. Filled out from reference TRBV30 and TRBJ1-3, the complete variable domain reads SQTIHQWPATLVQPVGSPLSLECTVEGTSNPNLYWYRQAAGRGLQLLFYSVGIGQISSEVPQNLSASRPQDRQFILSSKKLLLSDSGFYLCAWRQGYGNTIYFGEGSWLTVV.

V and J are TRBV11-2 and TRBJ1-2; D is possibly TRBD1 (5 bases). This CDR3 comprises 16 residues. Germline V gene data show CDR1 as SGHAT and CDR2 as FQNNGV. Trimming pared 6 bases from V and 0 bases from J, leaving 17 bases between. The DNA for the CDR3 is TGTGCCAGCAGACGAGGCGGGGGAGTTGCTAACTATGGCTACACCTTC. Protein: CASRRGGGVANYGYTF. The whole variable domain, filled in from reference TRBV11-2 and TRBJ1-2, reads EAGVAQSPRYKIIEKRQSVAFWCNPISGHATLYWYQQILGQGPKLLIQFQNNGVVDDSQLPKDRFSAERLKGVDSTLKIQPAKLEDSAVYLCASRRGGGVANYGYTFGSGTRLTVV.

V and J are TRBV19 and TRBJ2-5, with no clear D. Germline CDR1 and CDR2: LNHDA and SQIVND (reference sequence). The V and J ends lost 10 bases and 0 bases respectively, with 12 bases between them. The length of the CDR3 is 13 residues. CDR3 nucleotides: TGTGCCACCACGGTCGGCAACCAAGAGACCCAGTACTTC. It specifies CATTVGNQETQYF.

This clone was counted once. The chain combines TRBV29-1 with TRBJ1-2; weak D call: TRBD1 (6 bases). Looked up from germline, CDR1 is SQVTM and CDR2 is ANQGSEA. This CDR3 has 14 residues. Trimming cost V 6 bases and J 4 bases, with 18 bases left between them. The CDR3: CSVTPTQGIYGYTF. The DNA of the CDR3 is TGCAGCGTCACGCCAACGCAGGGGATCTATGGCTACACCTTC. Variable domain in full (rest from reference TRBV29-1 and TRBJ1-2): SAVISQKPSRDICQRGTSLTIQCQVDSQVTMMFWYRQQPGQSLTLIATANQGSEATYESGFVIDKFPISRPNLTFSTLTVSNMSPEDSSIYLCSVTPTQGIYGYTFGSGTRLTVV.

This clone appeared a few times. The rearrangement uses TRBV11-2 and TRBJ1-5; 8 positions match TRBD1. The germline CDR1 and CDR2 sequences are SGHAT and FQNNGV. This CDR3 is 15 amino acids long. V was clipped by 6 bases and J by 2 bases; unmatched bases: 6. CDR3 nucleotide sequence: TGTGCCAGCAGTCTAACGGGACAGGGCAATCAGCCCCAGCATTTT. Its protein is CASSLTGQGNQPQHF. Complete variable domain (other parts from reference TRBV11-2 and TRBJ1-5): EAGVAQSPRYKIIEKRQSVAFWCNPISGHATLYWYQQILGQGPKLLIQFQNNGVVDDSQLPKDRFSAERLKGVDSTLKIQPAKLEDSAVYLCASSLTGQGNQPQHFGDGTRLSIL.

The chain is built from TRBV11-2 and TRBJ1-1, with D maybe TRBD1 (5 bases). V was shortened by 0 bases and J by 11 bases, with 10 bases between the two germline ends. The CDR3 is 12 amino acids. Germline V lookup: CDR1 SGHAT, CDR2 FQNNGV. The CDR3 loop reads CASSLDLGAAFF. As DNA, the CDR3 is TGTGCCAGCAGCTTAGATCTTGGGGCGGCTTTCTTT. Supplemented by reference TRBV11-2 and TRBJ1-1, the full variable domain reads EAGVAQSPRYKIIEKRQSVAFWCNPISGHATLYWYQQILGQGPKLLIQFQNNGVVDDSQLPKDRFSAERLKGVDSTLKIQPAKLEDSAVYLCASSLDLGAAFFGQGTRLTVV.

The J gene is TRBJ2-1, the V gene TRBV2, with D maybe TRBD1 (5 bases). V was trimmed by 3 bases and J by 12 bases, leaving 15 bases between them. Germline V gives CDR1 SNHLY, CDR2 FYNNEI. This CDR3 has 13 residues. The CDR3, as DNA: TGTGCCAGCAGTGAGTCCAGGGCCATAAGGCAGTTCTTC. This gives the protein CASSESRAIRQFF.

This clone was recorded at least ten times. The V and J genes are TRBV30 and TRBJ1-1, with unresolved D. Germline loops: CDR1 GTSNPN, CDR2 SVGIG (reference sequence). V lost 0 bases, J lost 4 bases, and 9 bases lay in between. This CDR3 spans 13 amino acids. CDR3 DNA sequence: TGTGCCTGGAGTGTACTGACCCCCACTGAAGCTTTCTTT. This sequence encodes CAWSVLTPTEAFF.

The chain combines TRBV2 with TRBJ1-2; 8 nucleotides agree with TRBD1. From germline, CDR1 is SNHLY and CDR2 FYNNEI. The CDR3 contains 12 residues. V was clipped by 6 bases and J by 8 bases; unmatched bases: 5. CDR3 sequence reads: CASRLTGDGYTF. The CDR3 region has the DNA TGTGCCAGCAGGCTGACAGGGGACGGCTACACCTTC.

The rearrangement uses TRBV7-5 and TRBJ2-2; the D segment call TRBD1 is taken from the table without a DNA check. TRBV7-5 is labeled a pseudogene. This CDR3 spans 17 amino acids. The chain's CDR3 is CVRSWSGGDTNTGELFF. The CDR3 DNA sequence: TGTGTCAGAAGCTGGTCGGGTGGGGACACGAACACCGGGGAGCTGTTTTTT.

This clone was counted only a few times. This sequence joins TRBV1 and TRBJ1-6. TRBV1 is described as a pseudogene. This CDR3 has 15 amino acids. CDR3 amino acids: CTSSQGRSLNSPLHF. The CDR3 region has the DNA TGCACCAGCAGCCAGGGACGGAGTCTTAATTCACCCCTCCACTTT.

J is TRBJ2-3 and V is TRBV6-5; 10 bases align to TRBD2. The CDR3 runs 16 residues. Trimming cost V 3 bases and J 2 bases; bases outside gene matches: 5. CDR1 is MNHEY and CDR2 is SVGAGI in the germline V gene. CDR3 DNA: TGTGCCAGCAGTTATTTAGCGGGGGGCCCCACAGATACGCAGTATTTT. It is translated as CASSYLAGGPTDTQYF.

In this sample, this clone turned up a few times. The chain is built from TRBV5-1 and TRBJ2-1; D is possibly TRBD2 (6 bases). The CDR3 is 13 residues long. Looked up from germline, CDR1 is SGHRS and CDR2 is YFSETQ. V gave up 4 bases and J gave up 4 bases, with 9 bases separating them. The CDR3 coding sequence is TGCGCCAGCAGCGTCGGGACTTACAATGAGCAGTTCTTC. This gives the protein CASSVGTYNEQFF.

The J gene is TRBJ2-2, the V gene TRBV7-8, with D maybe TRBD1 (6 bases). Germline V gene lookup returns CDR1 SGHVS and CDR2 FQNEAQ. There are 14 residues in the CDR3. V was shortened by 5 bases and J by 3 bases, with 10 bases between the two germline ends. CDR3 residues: CASSHHRDTGELFF. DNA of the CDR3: TGTGCCAGCAGCCATCACAGGGACACCGGGGAGCTGTTTTTT. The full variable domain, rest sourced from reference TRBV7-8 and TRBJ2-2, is GAGVSQSPRYKVAKRGQDVALRCDPISGHVSLFWYQQALGQGPEFLTYFQNEAQLDKSGLPSDRFFAERPEGSVSTLKIQRTQQEDSAVYLCASSHHRDTGELFFGEGSRLTVL.

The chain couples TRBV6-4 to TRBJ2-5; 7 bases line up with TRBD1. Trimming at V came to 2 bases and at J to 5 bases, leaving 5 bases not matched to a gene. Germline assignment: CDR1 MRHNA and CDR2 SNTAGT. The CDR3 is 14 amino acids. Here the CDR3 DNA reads TGTGCCAGCAGTGACCTTACAGGGGTCGAGACCCAGTACTTC. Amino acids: CASSDLTGVETQYF.

CDR3 sequence (DNA): TGCGCCAGCAGCCCAGCGGCGGTGATTGGAGGACTGAACACCGGGGAGCTGTTTTTT. This encodes CASSPAAVIGGLNTGELFF. This sequence joins TRBV4-1 and TRBJ2-2, with D possibly matching TRBD2 (5 bases). V was clipped by 4 bases and J by 1 base, with 22 bases between them. This CDR3 has 19 residues. Per the germline V gene, CDR1 is MGHRA and CDR2 is YSYEKL.

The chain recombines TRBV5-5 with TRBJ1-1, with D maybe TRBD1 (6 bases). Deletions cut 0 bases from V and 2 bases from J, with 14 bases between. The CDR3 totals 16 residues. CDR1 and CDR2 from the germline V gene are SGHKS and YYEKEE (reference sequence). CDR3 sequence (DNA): TGTGCCAGCAGCTTGGCCCCCAGGGGCCCAAACACTGAAGCTTTCTTT. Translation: CASSLAPRGPNTEAFF. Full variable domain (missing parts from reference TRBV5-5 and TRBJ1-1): DAGVTQSPTHLIKTRGQQVTLRCSPISGHKSVSWYQQVLGQGPQFIFQYYEKEERGRGNFPDRFSARQFPNYSSELNVNALLLGDSALYLCASSLAPRGPNTEAFFGQGTRLTVV.

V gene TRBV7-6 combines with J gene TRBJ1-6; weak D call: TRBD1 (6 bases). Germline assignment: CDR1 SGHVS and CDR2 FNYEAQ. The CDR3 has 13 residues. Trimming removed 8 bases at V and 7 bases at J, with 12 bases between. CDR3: CASAGQRNSPLHF. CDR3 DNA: TGTGCCAGCGCCGGACAGAGAAATTCACCCCTCCACTTT.

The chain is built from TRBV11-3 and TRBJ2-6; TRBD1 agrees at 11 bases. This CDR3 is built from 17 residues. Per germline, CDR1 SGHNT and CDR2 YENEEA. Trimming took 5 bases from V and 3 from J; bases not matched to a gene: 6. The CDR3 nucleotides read TGTGCCAGCAGCCCTGGGACAGGGGGAAATGGGGCCAACGTCCTGACTTTC. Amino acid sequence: CASSPGTGGNGANVLTF.

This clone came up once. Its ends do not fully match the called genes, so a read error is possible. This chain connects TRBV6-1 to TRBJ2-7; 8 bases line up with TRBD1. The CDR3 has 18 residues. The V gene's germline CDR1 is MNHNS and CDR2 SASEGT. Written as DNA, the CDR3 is TGTGCCATCAGTGAACCCTCTAGACAGGGGAACCCCCTGGACGAGCAGTACTTC. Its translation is CAISEPSRQGNPLDEQYF.

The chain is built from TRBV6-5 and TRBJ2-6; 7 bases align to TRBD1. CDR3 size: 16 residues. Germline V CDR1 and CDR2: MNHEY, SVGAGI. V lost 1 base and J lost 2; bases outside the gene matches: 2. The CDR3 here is CASSYFQGAGANVLTF. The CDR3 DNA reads TGTGCCAGCAGTTACTTCCAGGGGGCTGGGGCCAACGTCCTGACTTTC.

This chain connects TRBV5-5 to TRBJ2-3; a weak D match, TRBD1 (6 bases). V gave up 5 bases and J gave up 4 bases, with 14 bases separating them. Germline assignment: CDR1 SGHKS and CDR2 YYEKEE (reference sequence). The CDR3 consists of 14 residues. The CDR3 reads CASRDQGPSDTQYF. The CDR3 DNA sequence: TGTGCCAGCAGGGACCAGGGGCCATCAGATACGCAGTATTTT.

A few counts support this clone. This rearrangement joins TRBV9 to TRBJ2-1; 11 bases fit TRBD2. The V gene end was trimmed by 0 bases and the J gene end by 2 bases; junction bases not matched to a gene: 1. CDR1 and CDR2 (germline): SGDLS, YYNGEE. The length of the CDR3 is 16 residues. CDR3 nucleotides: TGTGCCAGCAGCGTAGTTAGCGGGGGGGCCTACAATGAGCAGTTCTTC. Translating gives CASSVVSGGAYNEQFF.